The T cell receptor beta chain under discussion was sequenced for a study of technical replicates of blood from a few donors. Assay used: immunoSEQ multiplex PCR; TCRdb lists only in-frame clones, some missing. Seen here are roughly 60,000 clones, approximately 86% observed once, and the top ten hold around 5.1%. The CDR3 runs 15 residues. V was trimmed by 1 base and J by 6 bases, leaving 10 bases between them. Germline V CDR1 and CDR2: MGHRA, YSYEKL. Sequenced sample: PBMCs. The sequence derives from a human donor in good health. Some clones in this sample may be carry-over from other donors' samples. V and J are TRBV4-1 and TRBJ1-6; D not resolved. CDR3 DNA sequence: TGCGCCAGCAGCCAAGGAGGCATAGGTAATTCACCCCTCCACTTT. Protein: CASSQGGIGNSPLHF.